Listed here are 8 T cell receptor beta chains from one sample, sequenced in a study of T cells in Graves' hyperthyroidism and ophthalmopathy. Amplification of TCR beta CDR3 regions used RNA as the template. TCR CDR3 regions were first amplified by RT-PCR with HTBI primers. Via MiXCR, TCRdb re-called the multiplex PCR reads, giving one row per CDR3 protein. Among 250,000 to 400,000 distinct CDR3 sequences listed, roughly 15% were seen once. Sequenced material: blood. The receptors stem from a woman aged 40 to 55 with Graves' ophthalmopathy.

The chain is built from TRBV6-1 and TRBJ2-7; D tentatively reads TRBD1 or TRBD2 (7 bases each). Germline CDR1 and CDR2: MNHNS and SASEGT. V was pared by 5 bases and J by 3 bases, with 20 bases between. This CDR3 is built from 16 residues. CDR3 sequence: CASSRQGGGGHYEQYF. CDR3 sequence (DNA): TGTGCCAGCAGTAGGCAGGGGGGAGGGGGACACTACGAGCAGTACTTC.

This clonotype appeared many times. The J gene is TRBJ1-1, the V gene TRBV9, with a weak D call TRBD1 (5 bases). Germline V gene sequence: CDR1 SGDLS, CDR2 YYNGEE. V was cut by 0 bases and J by 3 bases, with 18 bases left in between. This CDR3 has 17 amino acids. CDR3 residues: CASSVATGAPGDTEAFF. CDR3 nucleotides: TGTGCCAGCAGCGTAGCTACAGGTGCCCCCGGGGACACTGAAGCTTTCTTT.

This chain uses TRBV6-1 with TRBJ2-2; D unclear. V gave up 7 bases and J gave up 1 base, with 13 bases separating them. Germline V gives CDR1 MNHNS, CDR2 SASEGT. CDR3 size: 15 residues. The CDR3 here is CASTSTTWNTGELFF. The CDR3 region has the DNA TGTGCCAGCACCTCGACGACTTGGAACACCGGGGAGCTGTTTTTT.

CDR3 coding DNA: TGTGCCAGTAGTACGTACTTTCTAGCGGGGGGGCCTGGGAGTATGGCAGATACGCAGTATTTT. This codes for CASSTYFLAGGPGSMADTQYF. This rearrangement joins TRBV19 to TRBJ2-3, with 12 bases aligning to TRBD2. Germline loops: CDR1 LNHDA, CDR2 SQIVND (reference sequence). The CDR3 extends over 21 amino acids. The J segment lost 4 bases and the V segment lost 4 bases, leaving 21 bases of the junction unmatched.

This chain uses TRBV6-5 with TRBJ2-5; D may be TRBD1 or TRBD2 (6 bases each). Trimming took off 0 bases at V and 6 bases at J, with 17 bases between the two ends. The CDR3 spans 16 residues. Germline values: CDR1 MNHEY, CDR2 SVGAGI. The CDR3 loop reads CASSYSMDGGRKTQYF. CDR3 bases: TGTGCCAGCAGTTACTCGATGGATGGGGGGCGAAAGACCCAGTACTTC.

The table lists this clonotype with many counts. This sequence joins TRBV29-1 and TRBJ1-1, with TRBD1 matching over 8 bases. The V gene end was trimmed by 6 bases and the J gene end by 1 base; junction bases not matched to a gene: 1. This CDR3 has 12 amino acids. CDR1 is SQVTM, CDR2 ANQGSEA, per germline. The DNA for the CDR3 is TGCAGCGTAGGACAGGGGAACACTGAAGCTTTCTTT. Encoded protein: CSVGQGNTEAFF.

The chain is built from TRBV7-2 and TRBJ2-3, with D uncertain. In germline, CDR1 is SGHTA, CDR2 FQGNSA. CDR3 length: 14 residues. V was shortened by 1 base and J by 4 bases, with 9 bases between the two germline ends. The CDR3 bases are TGTGCCAGCAGCTTAGGGGTATCATCAGATACGCAGTATTTT. This encodes CASSLGVSSDTQYF.

In its sample, this clonotype was seen a few times. This chain uses TRBV5-6 with TRBJ2-1; 8 bases are shared with TRBD2. Unmatched junction bases numbered 13, after V lost 7 bases and J lost 4 bases. Germline V gene data show CDR1 as SGHDT and CDR2 as YYEEEE. The CDR3 runs 16 residues. The DNA of the CDR3 is TGTGCCAGCGCGCTTAAGGCTCGCGGGGGGTACAATGAGCAGTTCTTC. Protein sequence: CASALKARGGYNEQFF.